Listed here are 15 T cell receptor beta chains from one sample, sequenced in a study of response to subunit inactivated influenza vaccine. TCRdb redid the calling of the RT-PCR reads with MiXCR, one entry per CDR3 protein. This sample has about half a million distinct CDR3 sequences; 11% occur once, and the top ten carry less than 15%. The input for sequencing was PBMCs from blood, taken roughly 47 days after vaccination. These TCRs come from a man aged 45 to 65 who received an inactivated influenza vaccine.

This clonotype was observed a handful of times. The rearrangement joins TRBV6-2 or TRBV6-3 to TRBJ2-1; the D gene is possibly TRBD2 (6 bases). This CDR3 contains 14 residues. Germline V gene lookup returns CDR1 MNHEY and CDR2 SVGEGT. The V end was cut by 7 bases, the J end by 3 bases, with 13 bases between. CDR3 loop: CASNLGGGYNEQFF. The DNA for the CDR3 is TGTGCCAGCAACTTGGGGGGAGGCTACAATGAGCAGTTCTTC.

Ten or more counts support this clonotype. The chain employs TRBV7-2 and TRBJ2-5, with D possibly matching TRBD1 (5 bases). Germline V gene data show CDR1 as SGHTA and CDR2 as FQGNSA. Between the trimmed V and J ends, which lost 1 base and 4 bases, there was a span of 10 bases. The CDR3 consists of 14 residues. CDR3 protein: CASSLGGQGETQYF. The CDR3 region has the DNA TGTGCCAGCAGCTTAGGAGGTCAGGGAGAGACCCAGTACTTC. Complete variable domain (other parts from reference TRBV7-2 and TRBJ2-5): GAGVSQSPSNKVTEKGKDVELRCDPISGHTALYWYRQSLGQGLEFLIYFQGNSAPDKSGLPSDRFSAERTGGSVSTLTIQRTQQEDSAVYLCASSLGGQGETQYFGPGTRLLVL.

This clonotype occurred a few times. The chain employs TRBV15 and TRBJ2-6; D not resolved. CDR3 length equals 14 residues. V lost 8 bases and J lost 4, with 12 bases in between. Germline-derived CDR1 and CDR2 are LNHNV and YYDKDF (reference sequence). The CDR3 DNA reads TGTGCCACCGCACTGTCTCTGGGGGCCAACGTCCTGACTTTC. Encoded protein: CATALSLGANVLTF.

This clonotype was observed many times. This sequence joins TRBV5-6 and TRBJ2-1; TRBD2 agrees at 9 bases. The CDR3 has 15 amino acids. Germline V gene data show CDR1 as SGHDT and CDR2 as YYEEEE. V was pared by 3 bases and J by 2 bases, with 3 bases of the junction left unmatched. The CDR3 DNA is TGTGCCAGCAGCTCCGGGACTAGCACCTACAATGAGCAGTTCTTC. Its translation: CASSSGTSTYNEQFF.

This clonotype was recorded a few times. The chain is built from TRBV5-5 and TRBJ1-3; 7 nucleotides match TRBD1. V shed 4 bases and J 1 base; nucleotides not matched to a gene: 5. The CDR3 covers 15 residues. Looked up from germline, CDR1 is SGHKS and CDR2 is YYEKEE (reference sequence). CDR3 sequence: CASSPGQHSGNTIYF. CDR3 DNA sequence: TGTGCCAGCAGCCCGGGACAGCATTCTGGAAACACCATATATTTT. The full variable domain, its missing parts supplied by reference TRBV5-5 and TRBJ1-3, is DAGVTQSPTHLIKTRGQQVTLRCSPISGHKSVSWYQQVLGQGPQFIFQYYEKEERGRGNFPDRFSARQFPNYSSELNVNALLLGDSALYLCASSPGQHSGNTIYFGEGSWLTVV.

The chain has TRBV18 and TRBJ2-7; the match to TRBD1 covers 8 bases. The CDR3 has 14 amino acids. V gave up 5 bases and J gave up 2 bases; unmatched junction bases: 5. Germline loops: CDR1 KGHSH, CDR2 LQKENI. CDR3: CASSSLGQAYEQYF. CDR3 bases: TGTGCCAGCTCATCCCTGGGACAGGCCTACGAGCAGTACTTC.

The CDR3, as DNA: TGCGCCAGCGGACTAGCGGGGCCCGGGGGTGATACGCAGTATTTT. The encoded protein is CASGLAGPGGDTQYF. The chain has TRBV5-1 and TRBJ2-3, with 12 bases lining up with TRBD2. With 7 bases clipped from V and 6 bases from J, the junction kept 9 bases outside the gene matches. This CDR3 has 15 amino acids. Germline loops: CDR1 SGHRS, CDR2 YFSETQ.

This clonotype was picked up one time. The J gene is TRBJ1-1, the V gene TRBV23-1; 8 bases agree with TRBD1. TRBV23-1 is designated an ORF whose function remains uncertain. Unmatched junction bases numbered 17, after V lost 3 bases and J lost 5 bases. The length of the CDR3 is 18 residues. This CDR3 reads CASSQDPGQVTMWTEAFF. As DNA, the CDR3 is TGCGCCAGCAGTCAGGACCCGGGACAGGTTACGATGTGGACTGAAGCTTTCTTT.

This clonotype occurred many times. J is TRBJ2-1 and V is TRBV4-3; TRBD2 matches at 12 bases. The V gene's germline CDR1 is LGHNA and CDR2 YSLEER. The J segment lost 9 bases and the V segment lost 3 bases, leaving 6 bases of the junction unmatched. The CDR3 is made up of 15 amino acids. This chain's CDR3 is CASSHETSGRGEQFF. The CDR3 bases are TGCGCCAGCAGCCACGAGACTAGCGGGAGAGGTGAGCAGTTCTTC.

Many counts were recorded for this clonotype. The chain couples TRBV12-3 or TRBV12-4 to TRBJ2-7; D unclear. The V and J ends lost 4 bases and 3 bases respectively, with 13 bases between them. This CDR3 region has 14 residues. Written as DNA, the CDR3 is TGTGCCAGCAGTTCCCAGTTCTGGGGCTACGAGCAGTACTTC. Amino acid sequence: CASSSQFWGYEQYF.

This clonotype was found a few times. The rearrangement uses TRBV6-1 and TRBJ2-2; the D call may be TRBD1 or TRBD2 (5 bases each). This CDR3 is built from 17 residues. V dropped 8 bases and J dropped 1 base, with 20 bases sitting between them. Germline CDR1 reads MNHNS; CDR2 reads SASEGT. The CDR3 spells CASRNRDQGWNTGELFF. Written as DNA, the CDR3 is TGTGCCAGCCGGAACCGGGACCAGGGTTGGAACACCGGGGAGCTGTTTTTT.

This clonotype was counted at least ten times. The gene calls are TRBV7-2 and TRBJ2-7; 13 bases agree with TRBD2. Germline V gene sequence: CDR1 SGHTA, CDR2 FQGNSA. Losses at the gene ends were 4 bases for V and 5 bases for J; bases not matched to a gene: 5. The CDR3 is made up of 15 amino acids. This chain's CDR3 is CASSSPGLAGDEQYF. The CDR3 nucleotides are TGTGCCAGCAGCTCGCCCGGACTAGCGGGAGACGAGCAGTACTTC.

This clonotype was found a few times. The chain couples TRBV10-3 to TRBJ2-2; D gene uncertain. V was shortened by 10 bases and J by 0 bases, with 24 bases between the two germline ends. The CDR3 runs to 18 residues. The germline V gene encodes CDR1 ENHRY and CDR2 SYGVKD. The CDR3 DNA follows: TGTGCCACCGCTGCTTTTAGGACGGAGTTCGCGAACACCGGGGAGCTGTTTTTT. Translating it yields CATAAFRTEFANTGELFF.

The rearrangement links TRBV20-1 to TRBJ1-2, with D unresolved. Trimming stripped 5 bases from V and 7 bases from J, with 11 bases between. CDR3 length: 11 residues. Germline CDR1 DFQATT, CDR2 SNEGSKA (reference sequence). Here the CDR3 reads CSAFRAPGYTF. CDR3 coding DNA: TGCAGTGCTTTCCGGGCCCCTGGCTACACCTTC.

This rearrangement joins TRBV12-3 or TRBV12-4 to TRBJ2-1, with TRBD1 as a possible D gene (7 bases). This CDR3 has 16 residues. Between the trimmed V and J ends, which lost 5 bases and 4 bases, there was a span of 18 bases. In DNA, the CDR3 is TGTGCCAGCAGTCCGACAGGGACTTCCTCATACAATGAGCAGTTCTTC. Translated: CASSPTGTSSYNEQFF.